The next 9 T cell receptor beta chains were all read from a single sample in a study of T cell clonotyping in hematopoietic cell transplantation. The assay was immunoSEQ multiplex PCR, and TCRdb's table has in-frame clones only and misses some. This table has around 7,000 clones, about 89% appearing once. The sequencing used PBMCs, collected 30 days after allogeneic stem cell transplant. Receptor source: a female patient aged 50-59 years who had an allogeneic stem cell transplant from an unrelated donor, so the T cells may come from the graft donor. Some clones in this sample may be carry-over from other donors' samples.

This clone showed up just a few times. The chain employs TRBV19 and TRBJ1-2; the match to TRBD1 covers 7 bases. J lost 4 bases, V lost 10 bases, and 6 bases had no gene match. CDR3 size: 12 residues. CDR1 is LNHDA, CDR2 SQIVND, per germline (reference sequence). Here the CDR3 reads CATNRGPYGYTF. CDR3 in DNA: TGTGCCACAAACAGGGGACCCTATGGCTACACCTTC. The complete variable domain, with remaining parts taken from reference TRBV19 and TRBJ1-2, reads DGGITQSPKYLFRKEGQNVTLSCEQNLNHDAMYWYRQDPGQGLRLIYYSQIVNDFQKGDIAEGYSVSREKKESFPLTVTSAQKNPTAFYLCATNRGPYGYTFGSGTRLTVV.

The V call is TRBV7-2, the J call TRBJ2-1, with a possible D match to TRBD2 (6 bases). Germline V CDR1 and CDR2: SGHTA, FQGNSA. The CDR3 has 15 amino acids. The ends were cut back, 3 bases at V and 4 bases at J, with 13 bases in the middle. CDR3 protein: CASSFRAGPYNEQFF. The CDR3 DNA follows: TGTGCCAGCAGCTTTAGGGCGGGACCATACAATGAGCAGTTCTTC.

This rearrangement joins TRBV15 to TRBJ1-5, with 7 bases that match TRBD1. The V gene's germline CDR1 is LNHNV and CDR2 YYDKDF (reference sequence). This CDR3 is 17 amino acids long. V shed 1 base, J shed 0 bases, and the junction held 6 bases outside the gene matches. The CDR3 region has the DNA TGTGCCACCAGCAGAGTCAACAGGGGATTTAGCAATCAGCCCCAGCATTTT. This sequence encodes CATSRVNRGFSNQPQHF.

This clone was seen once. V usage is TRBV7-6 and J usage is TRBJ2-7, with 8 bases that match TRBD1. After removal of 5 bases from V and 5 bases from J, the junction contained 5 bases not matched to a gene. The germline gives CDR1 SGHVS, CDR2 FNYEAQ. The CDR3 length is 13 residues. CDR3 nucleotide sequence: TGTGCCAGCAGCGAGAGACAGGGGAACGAGCAGTACTTC. It specifies CASSERQGNEQYF.

The table lists this clone with a few counts. This chain links TRBV30 with TRBJ1-6; D is unresolved. CDR3 length: 13 amino acids. The V end was cut by 2 bases, the J end by 7 bases, with 9 bases between. The germline CDR1 and CDR2 sequences are GTSNPN and SVGIG (reference sequence). The CDR3 here is CAWSRQRNSPLHF. The CDR3 region has the DNA TGTGCCTGGAGTAGGCAGAGGAATTCACCCCTCCACTTT.

This sequence joins TRBV4-2 and TRBJ2-2; TRBD2 is a possible D gene (5 bases). The length of the CDR3 is 16 residues. CDR1 LGHNA and CDR2 YNFKEQ come from the germline V gene. Trimming removed 2 bases at V and 1 base at J, with 11 bases between. The CDR3 nucleotides read TGTGCCAGCAGCCAAAATAGGGCGGGGAACACCGGGGAGCTGTTTTTT. Protein: CASSQNRAGNTGELFF.

This chain uses TRBV2 with TRBJ1-1; D uncertain. CDR1 and CDR2 (germline): SNHLY, FYNNEI. V dropped 3 bases and J dropped 2 bases, with 22 bases sitting between them. The CDR3 covers 18 residues. For the CDR3, the DNA is TGTGCCAGCAGTGAGAACTCGGGAACCTTAACTTCTAACACTGAAGCTTTCTTT. This gives the protein CASSENSGTLTSNTEAFF.

V gene TRBV14 combines with J gene TRBJ1-3; D gene ambiguous. Looked up from germline, CDR1 is SGHDN and CDR2 is FVKESK. The CDR3 is 15 residues long. Deletions cut 3 bases from V and 5 bases from J, with 14 bases between. The CDR3 loop is CASSHREWVRNTIYF. In DNA form, the CDR3 reads TGTGCCAGCAGCCACCGGGAATGGGTTCGAAACACCATATATTTT.

V and J are TRBV2 and TRBJ2-2, with D perhaps matching TRBD1 or TRBD2 (5 bases each). The length of the CDR3 is 17 residues. Trimming took off 4 bases at V and 6 bases at J, with 21 bases between the two ends. Germline V gene sequence: CDR1 SNHLY, CDR2 FYNNEI. CDR3 coding DNA: TGTGCCAGCAGTGGATTGGGGGTACGGGGTGGCGCCGGGGAGCTGTTTTTT. Its protein product is CASSGLGVRGGAGELFF.